This T cell receptor (beta chain) was documented in a study of blood T cell repertoires in COVID-19. About the research overall: The origin of the acute and convalescent COVID-19 samples was the United States, Italy and Spain. The cDNA or gDNA used as material had been derived from T cells, B-cell-depleted T cells, or PBMCs.

V lost 10 bases, J lost 1 base, and 10 bases stayed unmatched. The germline V gene has CDR1 ENHRY and CDR2 SYGVKD. There are 15 residues in the CDR3. The repertoire was sequenced with immunoSEQ multiplex PCR; TCRdb's copy has only in-frame clones and lacks some. The sample has 200,000 or so clones, more than 70% seen once; the top ten hold 6.2%. This sequence joins TRBV10-3 and TRBJ2-7; 10 bases match TRBD2. Sequenced sample: peripheral blood. The clonotype was recovered from a woman aged 40 to 50 who had recovered from COVID-19. In nucleotides, the CDR3 is TGTGCCACCGCAATTTCTAGCGGGAGTTCCTACGAGCAGTACTTC. Its protein is CATAISSGSSYEQYF.